Below, 4 T cell receptor beta chains from the same sample are listed, as sequenced in a study of blood T cells in healthy people across ages. Through a sample-barcoded 5' primer and a J-beta primer mix, a second PCR was run for roughly 6 to 12 cycles. A single record per CDR3 protein comes from TCRdb applying MiXCR to the 5' RACE reads. The table lists around 1,000,000 distinct CDR3 sequences, approximately 26% of them singletons. The sample was also reused in another study, on T cells of mothers and their children.

Sequencing used blood. These receptors all come from a girl aged 2 to 9 in good health.

This clonotype was observed a handful of times. This chain joins TRBV12-3 or TRBV12-4 and TRBJ1-4, with D unresolved. This CDR3 region has 13 residues. Trimming took off 8 bases at V and 8 bases at J, with 15 bases between the two ends. The CDR3 here is CASRWLEEEKLFF. CDR3 nucleotides: TGTGCCAGCCGATGGCTGGAGGAAGAAAAACTGTTTTTT.

This chain joins TRBV11-2 and TRBJ1-4; D call uncertain. V lost 0 bases and J 7 bases, leaving 6 bases between the germline ends. CDR1 and CDR2 from the germline V gene are SGHAT and FQNNGV. This CDR3 region has 13 residues. CDR3 in amino acids: CASSLDLGEKLFF. CDR3 DNA sequence: TGTGCCAGCAGCTTAGATCTTGGTGAAAAACTGTTTTTT. Using reference TRBV11-2 and TRBJ1-4 for the parts outside the CDR3, the full variable domain is EAGVAQSPRYKIIEKRQSVAFWCNPISGHATLYWYQQILGQGPKLLIQFQNNGVVDDSQLPKDRFSAERLKGVDSTLKIQPAKLEDSAVYLCASSLDLGEKLFFGSGTQLSVL.

CDR3 sequence: CSAQLDHSAPIHEQYF. CDR3 sequence (DNA): TGCAGTGCGCAACTAGACCACAGTGCCCCCATCCACGAGCAGTACTTC. This rearrangement joins TRBV20-1 to TRBJ2-7, with D tentatively TRBD2 (5 bases). The V end lost 6 bases, the J end lost 5 bases, and 26 bases lay between the germline ends. The CDR3 consists of 16 residues. Germline CDR1 and CDR2: DFQATT and SNEGSKA (reference sequence).

This clonotype was counted between two and nine times. The chain links TRBV5-1 to TRBJ2-3; 11 bases agree with TRBD2. Germline assignment: CDR1 SGHRS and CDR2 YFSETQ. The CDR3 length is 17 residues. Trimming removed 0 bases from V and 2 bases from J; junction bases left unmatched: 5. The CDR3 region has the DNA TGCGCCAGCAGCTTGGGGGGACTAGCGGATACCACAGATACGCAGTATTTT. Translating it yields CASSLGGLADTTDTQYF.